This TCR beta chain was observed in a study of blood T cell repertoires in COVID-19. Study in general: COVID-19 samples from acute and convalescent phases originated in the United States, Italy and Spain. Nucleic acid was either cDNA or gDNA, and it came from T cells, B-cell-depleted T cells, or PBMCs.

Per the original data handling: Amplification of reference gene primers was used by the study to estimate nucleated cell counts. Clones were sequenced by immunoSEQ multiplex PCR, and TCRdb holds only the in-frame ones, with some missing. For V, J and clone size, that table is used; D and trimming come from the DNA. The table has around 180,000 clones, 82% seen once. With V trimmed by 4 bases and J by 4 bases, 7 bases remained unmatched. The germline gives CDR1 SGHRS, CDR2 YFSETQ. The length of the CDR3 is 16 residues. This chain uses TRBV5-1 with TRBJ1-3; 11 nucleotides match TRBD1. The source material was peripheral blood. The receptor's source is a woman over 75 with active or convalescent COVID-19. In nucleotides, the CDR3 is TGCGCCAGCAGCCTCGGGACAGGGGGTTTCGGAAACACCATATATTTT. This sequence encodes CASSLGTGGFGNTIYF.